This passage covers 30 T cell receptor beta chains from one sample sequenced in a study of blood T cells in healthy people across ages. A second 7 to 11 cycle PCR used barcoded and J-beta primers. TCRdb used MiXCR to reprocess the 5' RACE reads, holding one entry per CDR3 protein. The sample has roughly 1,300,000 distinct CDR3 sequences; approximately 63% are singletons. Material: blood. The receptors were sampled from a man aged 18-30 years in good health.

V gene TRBV29-1 combines with J gene TRBJ2-4, with D perhaps TRBD1 (5 bases). The J call may be wrong; the DNA end is better matched by TRBJ2-7. This CDR3 contains 13 residues. CDR1 and CDR2 from the germline V gene are SQVTM and ANQGSEA. CDR3 loop: CSGVQDIVSEQYF. As DNA, the CDR3 is TGCAGCGGTGTCCAGGACATAGTGAGCGAGCAGTACTTC.

The rearrangement joins TRBV7-9 to TRBJ2-5; tentatively, D is TRBD2 (5 bases). V dropped 5 bases and J dropped 4 bases, with 17 bases sitting between them. The CDR3 totals 15 residues. CDR1 SEHNR and CDR2 FQNEAQ come from the germline V gene (reference sequence). CDR3 region: CASSPMGSSIETQYF. CDR3 in DNA: TGTGCCAGCAGCCCAATGGGGAGCAGTATAGAGACCCAGTACTTC.

The CDR3 sequence: CASSVYSGPQETQYF. In DNA, the CDR3 is TGTGCCAGCAGCGTATACAGCGGGCCTCAAGAGACCCAGTACTTC. The gene calls are TRBV9 and TRBJ2-5, with D perhaps TRBD2 (6 bases). CDR3 length equals 15 residues. Looked up from germline, CDR1 is SGDLS and CDR2 is YYNGEE. Trimming took 1 base from V and 2 from J, leaving 12 bases between them.

V usage is TRBV27 and J usage is TRBJ1-2; TRBD1 might be the D (6 bases). CDR3 length: 13 residues. CDR1 MNHEY and CDR2 SMNVEV come from the germline V gene (reference sequence). Between the trimmed V and J ends, which lost 6 bases and 7 bases, there was a span of 15 bases. The CDR3 region is CASSPAGVFGYTF. CDR3 sequence (DNA): TGTGCCAGCAGCCCTGCAGGGGTTTTTGGCTACACCTTC.

The rearrangement uses TRBV7-9 and TRBJ2-1, with TRBD1 identical over 8 bases. V dropped 5 bases and J dropped 5; count of bases not matched to a gene: 5. The CDR3 runs to 14 residues. From germline, CDR1 is SEHNR and CDR2 FQNEAQ (reference sequence). The CDR3 region is CASSGTGINNEQFF. CDR3 sequence (DNA): TGTGCCAGCAGCGGGACAGGCATAAACAATGAGCAGTTCTTC.

The chain links TRBV9 to TRBJ2-5; 7 positions match TRBD2. The J call may be mistaken, given a closer DNA end match to TRBJ2-7. The CDR3 contains 14 residues. The germline V gene has CDR1 SGDLS and CDR2 YYNGEE. CDR3 residues: CASSVGASGGEQYF. CDR3 coding DNA: TGTGCCAGCAGCGTAGGGGCTTCGGGAGGCGAGCAGTACTTC.

V gene TRBV10-3 combines with J gene TRBJ2-6, with a possible D match to TRBD1 (5 bases). This CDR3 has 17 residues. Trimming took off 2 bases at V and 1 base at J, with 12 bases between the two ends. Germline V lookup: CDR1 ENHRY, CDR2 SYGVKD. The chain's CDR3 is CAISEVGPSSGANVLTF. As DNA, the CDR3 is TGTGCCATCAGTGAGGTGGGGCCCTCGTCTGGGGCCAACGTCCTGACTTTC.

The CDR3 sequence: CASRQGNDYGYTF. The CDR3 DNA is TGCGCCAGCAGACAGGGGAACGACTATGGCTACACCTTC. This rearrangement joins TRBV10-2 to TRBJ1-2; 7 bases align to TRBD1. J gave up 3 bases and V 6 bases, and 4 bases lay outside the gene matches. CDR1 is WSHSY and CDR2 is SAAADI in the germline V gene. There are 13 residues in the CDR3.

The V call is TRBV29-1, the J call TRBJ2-5; D remains ambiguous. The J call is doubtful: the DNA matches TRBJ2-7 better. This CDR3 is 13 amino acids long. Germline-derived CDR1 and CDR2 are SQVTM and ANQGSEA. CDR3 sequence: CSVETDISYEQYF. In nucleotides, the CDR3 is TGCAGCGTTGAAACAGATATCTCCTACGAGCAGTACTTC.

This clonotype has a single count. V gene TRBV2 combines with J gene TRBJ2-3, with D perhaps TRBD2 (5 bases). CDR3 length equals 13 residues. Trimming took off 5 bases at V and 5 bases at J, with 11 bases between the two ends. CDR1 and CDR2 from the germline V gene are SNHLY and FYNNEI. CDR3 residues: CASSFPGKDTQYF. The CDR3 DNA follows: TGTGCCAGCAGTTTCCCCGGGAAAGATACGCAGTATTTT.

The V and J genes are TRBV28 and TRBJ2-1; 9 positions agree with TRBD1. J was trimmed by 9 bases and V by 2 bases; bases with no gene match: 8. CDR1 is MDHEN and CDR2 is SYDVKM in the germline V gene. The CDR3 spans 15 residues. In nucleotides, the CDR3 is TGTGCCAGCAGTTTAGACCAGGGACAGGGTGGTGAGCAGTTCTTC. Translation: CASSLDQGQGGEQFF.

There are a few counts of this clonotype. This rearrangement joins TRBV5-1 to TRBJ1-1, with 9 positions matching TRBD1. The J segment lost 6 bases and the V segment lost 0 bases, leaving 3 bases of the junction unmatched. The CDR3 runs 14 residues. Germline lookup yields CDR1 SGHRS and CDR2 YFSETQ. CDR3 residues: CASSLGQGGAEAFF. Here the CDR3 DNA reads TGCGCCAGCAGCTTGGGACAGGGGGGCGCTGAAGCTTTCTTT.

The sample holds many counts of this clonotype. At one end the junction does not follow the germline gene, possibly because of a read error. The chain has TRBV27 and TRBJ2-1; the D is unclear. The CDR3 loop spans 16 amino acids. The germline V gene encodes CDR1 MNHEY and CDR2 SMNVEV (reference sequence). CDR3 in amino acids: CASSLSGGSSYNEQFF. CDR3 nucleotide sequence: TGTGCCAGCAGCTTATCGGGCGGAAGCTCCTACAATGAGCAGTTCTTC.

This sequence joins TRBV6-6 and TRBJ1-5; D call uncertain. CDR3 length equals 13 residues. CDR1 and CDR2 from the germline V gene are MNHNY and SVGAGI (reference sequence). Trimming left V 4 bases short and J 7 bases short, with 11 bases between. The CDR3 region is CASSSPPAQPQHF. The CDR3 region has the DNA TGTGCCAGCAGTTCCCCCCCTGCCCAGCCCCAGCATTTT.

The chain has TRBV4-1 and TRBJ2-2; 8 bases map to TRBD2. This CDR3 has 17 residues. From germline, CDR1 is MGHRA and CDR2 YSYEKL. Unmatched junction bases numbered 9, after V lost 2 bases and J lost 4 bases. The CDR3, as DNA: TGCGCCAGCAGCCAATGGGGCCTAGCGGGCGGCACCGGGGAGCTGTTTTTT. Protein: CASSQWGLAGGTGELFF.

This clonotype was seen only a few times. The rearrangement joins TRBV29-1 to TRBJ2-3; 8 bases are shared with TRBD2. Germline V lookup: CDR1 SQVTM, CDR2 ANQGSEA. V shed 1 base and J 4 bases; nucleotides not matched to a gene: 4. There are 14 residues in the CDR3. CDR3 loop: CSVEGRAGADTQYF. DNA of the CDR3: TGCAGCGTTGAAGGTCGAGCGGGAGCAGATACGCAGTATTTT.

In its sample, this clonotype was seen a few times. The chain has TRBV27 and TRBJ2-7; 8 nucleotides agree with TRBD1. Germline CDR1 MNHEY, CDR2 SMNVEV (reference sequence). The length of the CDR3 is 14 residues. V dropped 4 bases and J dropped 3; count of bases not matched to a gene: 5. As DNA, the CDR3 is TGTGCCAGCAGTTATCAGGGGGCAAACTACGAGCAGTACTTC. Its translation: CASSYQGANYEQYF.

This chain uses TRBV6-2 or TRBV6-3 with TRBJ2-1, with D possibly matching TRBD2 (6 bases). V shed 6 bases and J shed 6 bases, with 18 bases lying between them. The CDR3 is made up of 15 amino acids. Looked up from germline, CDR1 is MNHEY and CDR2 is SVGEGT. The CDR3 sequence is CASRPTGGISNEQFF. CDR3 in DNA: TGTGCCAGCAGGCCTACTGGGGGGATTTCCAATGAGCAGTTCTTC.

The chain combines TRBV11-2 with TRBJ2-7, with D unclear. Germline CDR1 is SGHAT and CDR2 is FQNNGV. This CDR3 contains 17 residues. With 5 bases removed from V and 6 bases from J, the gap between germline ends came to 26 bases. This CDR3 is CASSPPSDSTKVSEQYF. The CDR3 nucleotides read TGTGCCAGCAGCCCTCCATCCGACTCAACCAAGGTATCCGAGCAGTACTTC.

A few counts support this clonotype. V and J are TRBV12-3 or TRBV12-4 and TRBJ2-5; D unclear. With 1 base removed from V and 4 bases from J, the gap between germline ends came to 13 bases. The CDR3 is made up of 15 amino acids. The chain's CDR3 is CASSLEATEGETQYF. CDR3 DNA sequence: TGTGCCAGCAGTTTAGAGGCGACGGAAGGAGAGACCCAGTACTTC.

The V gene is TRBV3-1, the J gene TRBJ1-5; D is unresolved. Germline CDR1 reads LGHDT; CDR2 reads YNNKEL (reference sequence). With 1 base removed from V and 0 bases from J, the gap between germline ends came to 7 bases. There are 15 residues in the CDR3. CDR3 DNA: TGTGCCAGCAGCCAAGTTCGTAATAGCAATCAGCCCCAGCATTTT. Its protein is CASSQVRNSNQPQHF.

The CDR3 DNA reads TGTGCCAGCAGTTTAAGACTAAGCCCGAACACTGAAGCTTTCTTT. It encodes CASSLRLSPNTEAFF. The chain recombines TRBV28 with TRBJ1-1, with D hard to call. Trimming took 2 bases from V and 1 from J, leaving 11 bases between them. The V gene's germline CDR1 is MDHEN and CDR2 SYDVKM. There are 15 residues in the CDR3. Supplemented by reference TRBV28 and TRBJ1-1, the full variable domain reads DVKVTQSSRYLVKRTGEKVFLECVQDMDHENMFWYRQDPGLGLRLIYFSYDVKMKEKGDIPEGYSVSREKKERFSLILESASTNQTSMYLCASSLRLSPNTEAFFGQGTRLTVV.

The rearrangement links TRBV10-2 to TRBJ1-2; possible D gene TRBD1, 6 bases. Trimming left V 2 bases short and J 7 bases short, with 8 bases between. This CDR3 region has 12 residues. Germline values: CDR1 WSHSY, CDR2 SAAADI. In DNA form, the CDR3 reads TGCGCCAGCAGTGAGGAACAGGGTGGCTACACCTTC. It is translated as CASSEEQGGYTF.

The CDR3 nucleotides are TGTGCCAGCAGCAAAGGTCCTAGCTCCTACGAGCAGTACTTC. Translation: CASSKGPSSYEQYF. J is TRBJ2-7 and V is TRBV7-9; no firm D call. Looked up from germline, CDR1 is SEHNR and CDR2 is FQNEAQ (reference sequence). The CDR3 totals 14 residues. V was clipped by 5 bases and J by 0 bases, with 11 bases between them.

V is TRBV20-1 and J is TRBJ1-5, with 9 bases that match TRBD1. V trimming: 3 bases; J trimming: 3 bases; junction bases outside the gene matches: 9. CDR3 length: 16 residues. Germline loops: CDR1 DFQATT, CDR2 SNEGSKA (reference sequence). As DNA, the CDR3 is TGCAGTGCTAGTACCTCCGGGACAGGGACCAATCAGCCCCAGCATTTT. This translates into CSASTSGTGTNQPQHF.

The gene calls are TRBV29-1 and TRBJ2-1; no definite D call. The germline V gene encodes CDR1 SQVTM and CDR2 ANQGSEA. V was clipped by 5 bases and J by 0 bases, with 5 bases between them. The CDR3 length is 12 residues. The CDR3 DNA follows: TGCAGCGTTCTTGTCTCCTACAATGAGCAGTTCTTC. It translates to CSVLVSYNEQFF.

The chain employs TRBV12-3 or TRBV12-4 and TRBJ1-5; a possible D gene is TRBD1 (5 bases). The CDR3 consists of 14 residues. Trimming took off 5 bases at V and 4 bases at J, with 12 bases between the two ends. CDR3 amino acids: CASSHQGFNQPQHF. In nucleotides, the CDR3 is TGTGCCAGCAGTCATCAGGGATTTAATCAGCCCCAGCATTTT.

V and J are TRBV6-5 and TRBJ1-2, with a tentative D call TRBD1 (5 bases). There are 14 residues in the CDR3. CDR1 is MNHEY, CDR2 SVGAGI, per germline. Trimming took 0 bases from V and 4 from J, leaving 9 bases between them. For the CDR3, the DNA is TGTGCCAGCAGTTACTCGGCCGACAGCTATGGCTACACCTTC. This encodes CASSYSADSYGYTF.

The chain has TRBV2 and TRBJ2-4; D gene unclear. The CDR3 spans 15 residues. Looked up from germline, CDR1 is SNHLY and CDR2 is FYNNEI. The V gene lost 4 bases and the J gene lost 3 bases, with 13 bases spanning the gap. CDR3 DNA sequence: TGTGCCAGCAGTGCCCCGGTAGGCGACAAAAACATTCAGTACTTC. Translated, it gives CASSAPVGDKNIQYF.

The chain combines TRBV7-2 with TRBJ2-3; TRBD1 agrees at 7 bases. Losses at the gene ends were 1 base for V and 2 bases for J; bases not matched to a gene: 6. Germline-derived CDR1 and CDR2 are SGHTA and FQGNSA. The CDR3 consists of 16 residues. The CDR3 sequence: CASSLVSGQSTDTQYF. CDR3 bases: TGTGCCAGCAGCTTAGTTTCGGGACAGTCCACAGATACGCAGTATTTT.